The 32 T cell receptor beta chains below were found in one sample sequenced in a study of regulatory T cells in long-lasting Graves disease. Assembly of TCR beta libraries relied on iRepertoire HTBI primers together with Arm-PCR of CDR3 regions. TCRdb re-called the multiplex PCR reads through MiXCR, storing one row per CDR3 protein. The repertoire holds 700,000 or so distinct CDR3 sequences, with 25% to 30% as singletons. Time point defined: persistent/refractory GD, antithyroid drugs over 5 years with positive TRAb. Extracted RNA from PBMCs served as the source of the TCR library. This sample comprised peripheral blood mononuclear cells (PBMCs), obtained when the disease was refractory, from a patient treated with antithyroid drugs. The receptors derive from a female donor with Graves disease.

This rearrangement joins TRBV11-2 to TRBJ2-3, with D possibly matching TRBD1 (6 bases). Germline-derived CDR1 and CDR2 are SGHAT and FQNNGV. This CDR3 region has 15 residues. Trimming stripped 2 bases from V and 5 bases from J, with 14 bases between. The CDR3 sequence is CASSLPLGAVDTQYF. The DNA of the CDR3 is TGTGCCAGCAGCTTACCTTTGGGGGCGGTAGATACGCAGTATTTT.

This clonotype turned up a few times. The chain employs TRBV30 and TRBJ1-3; no reliable D call. The CDR3 consists of 14 residues. The V end lost 2 bases, the J end lost 2 bases, and 10 bases lay between the germline ends. From germline, CDR1 is GTSNPN and CDR2 SVGIG (reference sequence). CDR3: CAWSHPIPGNTIYF. CDR3 nucleotides: TGTGCCTGGAGTCACCCTATACCTGGAAACACCATATATTTT. Looking up the rest from reference TRBV30 and TRBJ1-3 gives the full variable domain: SQTIHQWPATLVQPVGSPLSLECTVEGTSNPNLYWYRQAAGRGLQLLFYSVGIGQISSEVPQNLSASRPQDRQFILSSKKLLLSDSGFYLCAWSHPIPGNTIYFGEGSWLTVV.

The chain employs TRBV12-5 and TRBJ2-1; 10 bases align to TRBD2. With V trimmed by 0 bases and J by 12 bases, 5 bases remained unmatched. The CDR3 loop spans 14 amino acids. CDR1 LGHNT and CDR2 FRNRAP come from the germline V gene. CDR3 loop: CASGLVLAGRGQFF. In nucleotides, the CDR3 is TGTGCTAGTGGTTTGGTACTAGCGGGGAGGGGGCAGTTCTTC. The full variable domain, completed using reference TRBV12-5 and TRBJ2-1, is DARVTQTPRHKVTEMGQEVTMRCQPILGHNTVFWYRQTMMQGLELLAYFRNRAPLDDSGMPKDRFSAEMPDATLATLKIQPSEPRDSAVYFCASGLVLAGRGQFFGPGTRLTVL.

This chain uses TRBV30 with TRBJ1-1; a weak D match, TRBD1 (5 bases). Trimming removed 2 bases from V and 1 base from J, with 11 bases in between. CDR3 size: 14 residues. The germline V gene has CDR1 GTSNPN and CDR2 SVGIG (reference sequence). Written as DNA, the CDR3 is TGTGCCTGGAGTTGGGGCGCCCAGAACACTGAAGCTTTCTTT. This sequence encodes CAWSWGAQNTEAFF.

The sample holds a few counts of this clonotype. The chain joins TRBV12-3 or TRBV12-4 to TRBJ2-1, with TRBD1 matching 7 bases. This CDR3 has 12 residues. After removal of 7 bases from V and 8 bases from J, the junction contained 5 bases not matched to a gene. CDR3 sequence: CASTKTGHEQFF. The CDR3 DNA follows: TGTGCCAGCACCAAGACAGGGCATGAGCAGTTCTTC.

The J gene is TRBJ1-6, the V gene TRBV7-9; D is undetermined. Germline assignment: CDR1 SEHNR and CDR2 FQNEAQ (reference sequence). This CDR3 spans 17 amino acids. Trimming stripped 2 bases from V and 4 bases from J, with 15 bases between. The CDR3 nucleotides read TGTGCCAGCAGCTTAAGCCAGGAACTCGCGTATAATTCACCCCTCCACTTT. Protein product: CASSLSQELAYNSPLHF.

This clonotype has at least ten counts. This chain connects TRBV2 to TRBJ1-5, with 8 bases identical to TRBD1. After removal of 7 bases from V and 3 bases from J, the junction contained 5 bases not matched to a gene. The germline V gene has CDR1 SNHLY and CDR2 FYNNEI. The CDR3 runs to 14 residues. The CDR3, as DNA: TGTGCCAGCAAACAGGGGGTGGCCAATCAGCCCCAGCATTTT. Its translation is CASKQGVANQPQHF.

This chain links TRBV10-3 with TRBJ2-7; TRBD1 agrees at 7 bases. The CDR3 loop spans 12 amino acids. J gave up 1 base and V 10 bases, and 4 bases lay outside the gene matches. CDR1 and CDR2 from the germline V gene are ENHRY and SYGVKD. The CDR3 sequence: CATGQRSYEQYF. CDR3 DNA sequence: TGTGCCACGGGACAGCGATCCTACGAGCAGTACTTC.

This clonotype was found a few times. The genes are TRBV29-1 and TRBJ2-1; D possibly corresponds to TRBD1 (6 bases). V lost 6 bases and J 6 bases, leaving 18 bases between the germline ends. Germline V gene lookup returns CDR1 SQVTM and CDR2 ANQGSEA. CDR3 length: 14 amino acids. This CDR3 is CSVAGQRTSNEQFF. CDR3 bases: TGCAGCGTAGCAGGACAGCGGACTTCCAATGAGCAGTTCTTC.

This chain uses TRBV5-1 with TRBJ1-5; no firm D call. The germline gives CDR1 SGHRS, CDR2 YFSETQ. There are 14 residues in the CDR3. Trimming left V 0 bases short and J 9 bases short, with 13 bases between. The CDR3 loop reads CASSLAGGAGPQHF. CDR3 DNA sequence: TGCGCCAGCAGCTTGGCCGGCGGAGCAGGGCCCCAGCATTTT.

J is TRBJ1-3 and V is TRBV9; maybe TRBD1 (5 bases). This CDR3 spans 16 amino acids. CDR1 and CDR2 from the germline V gene are SGDLS and YYNGEE. V was trimmed by 4 bases and J by 2 bases, leaving 16 bases between them. The CDR3 sequence: CASSPPRWGAGNTIYF. CDR3 DNA: TGTGCCAGCAGCCCTCCTCGGTGGGGGGCTGGAAACACCATATATTTT.

The chain couples TRBV20-1 to TRBJ1-2; a weak D match, TRBD1 (6 bases). The germline gives CDR1 DFQATT, CDR2 SNEGSKA (reference sequence). The CDR3 spans 13 residues. V dropped 6 bases and J dropped 6 bases, with 17 bases sitting between them. As DNA, the CDR3 is TGCAGTGCCAGCCCTCAGGGGAACCATGGCTACACCTTC. This codes for CSASPQGNHGYTF.

The V gene is TRBV10-3, the J gene TRBJ2-7; unclear D gene. The germline gives CDR1 ENHRY, CDR2 SYGVKD. The CDR3 has 15 amino acids. Trimming shortened V by 3 bases and J by 5 bases, and 17 bases separated the two germline ends. CDR3 bases: TGTGCCATCAGTGACTTCGAAGCCAGGCGGCACGAGCAGTACTTC. This translates into CAISDFEARRHEQYF.

This clonotype was counted a few times. V is TRBV11-2 and J is TRBJ2-2, with 9 positions matching TRBD1. V lost 5 bases, J lost 0 bases, and 10 bases stayed unmatched. CDR1 SGHAT and CDR2 FQNNGV come from the germline V gene. This CDR3 region has 18 residues. The DNA for the CDR3 is TGTGCCAGCAGCCCAAGACCGCGGACAGGGGCGAACACCGGGGAGCTGTTTTTT. Translated: CASSPRPRTGANTGELFF. Full variable domain (outside the CDR3, taken from reference TRBV11-2 and TRBJ2-2): EAGVAQSPRYKIIEKRQSVAFWCNPISGHATLYWYQQILGQGPKLLIQFQNNGVVDDSQLPKDRFSAERLKGVDSTLKIQPAKLEDSAVYLCASSPRPRTGANTGELFFGEGSRLTVL.

The J gene is TRBJ2-5, the V gene TRBV28, with TRBD1 as a possible D gene (7 bases). The CDR3 is 16 residues long. The ends were cut back, 6 bases at V and 4 bases at J, with 21 bases in the middle. Looked up from germline, CDR1 is MDHEN and CDR2 is SYDVKM. The CDR3 DNA is TGTGCCAGCAGGGACAGGTTCGGGGCCGGGGGAGAGACCCAGTACTTC. It codes for CASRDRFGAGGETQYF.

The J gene is TRBJ1-4, the V gene TRBV9; 7 bases agree with TRBD1. The length of the CDR3 is 17 residues. Germline-derived CDR1 and CDR2 are SGDLS and YYNGEE. Germline trimming cut 4 bases from V and 0 bases from J; bases unmatched to any gene: 9. The CDR3 sequence: CASSPRQGGATNEKLFF. The CDR3 nucleotides read TGTGCCAGCAGCCCCCGACAGGGTGGGGCAACTAATGAAAAACTGTTTTTT. The whole variable domain, remainder taken from reference TRBV9 and TRBJ1-4, is DSGVTQTPKHLITATGQRVTLRCSPRSGDLSVYWYQQSLDQGLQFLIQYYNGEERAKGNILERFSAQQFPDLHSELNLSSLELGDSALYFCASSPRQGGATNEKLFFGSGTQLSVL.

At least ten counts were recorded for this clonotype. This sequence joins TRBV12-5 and TRBJ2-5; D perhaps matches TRBD2 (6 bases). CDR1 is LGHNT, CDR2 FRNRAP, per germline. CDR3 length: 12 residues. Trimming shortened V by 1 base and J by 9 bases, and 9 bases separated the two germline ends. The CDR3 here is CASGLDGGAQYF. CDR3 DNA sequence: TGTGCTAGTGGTTTGGACGGAGGGGCCCAGTACTTC.

This chain connects TRBV20-1 to TRBJ2-5, with TRBD2 identical over 9 bases. Germline V gene lookup returns CDR1 DFQATT and CDR2 SNEGSKA (reference sequence). CDR3 length equals 14 residues. With V trimmed by 2 bases and J by 6 bases, 7 bases remained unmatched. DNA of the CDR3: TGCAGTGCTAGAAAGGGACTAGCTGGGCAGACCCAGTACTTC. Protein product: CSARKGLAGQTQYF.

A few counts support this clonotype. The gene calls are TRBV29-1 and TRBJ1-1; D possibly corresponds to TRBD1 (5 bases). Germline V gives CDR1 SQVTM, CDR2 ANQGSEA. Deletions cut 7 bases from V and 6 bases from J, with 15 bases between. The CDR3 extends over 12 amino acids. The CDR3 DNA reads TGCAGCGCCAGTTACCAGGGCTCTGAAGCTTTCTTT. It is translated as CSASYQGSEAFF. Using reference TRBV29-1 and TRBJ1-1 for the parts outside the CDR3, the full variable domain is SAVISQKPSRDICQRGTSLTIQCQVDSQVTMMFWYRQQPGQSLTLIATANQGSEATYESGFVIDKFPISRPNLTFSTLTVSNMSPEDSSIYLCSASYQGSEAFFGQGTRLTVV.

This clonotype showed up just a few times. The chain carries TRBV6-1 and TRBJ2-5; 9 nucleotides agree with TRBD1. Germline trimming cut 5 bases from V and 4 bases from J; bases unmatched to any gene: 8. The CDR3 has 15 amino acids. Germline V gives CDR1 MNHNS, CDR2 SASEGT. This CDR3 is CASSTGTGRGETQYF. In nucleotides, the CDR3 is TGTGCCAGCAGTACCGGGACAGGGAGGGGAGAGACCCAGTACTTC.

The genes are TRBV11-2 and TRBJ1-5; 7 bases fit TRBD1. CDR1 is SGHAT, CDR2 FQNNGV, per germline. The CDR3 has 16 residues. Germline trimming cut 1 base from V and 4 bases from J; bases unmatched to any gene: 7. The CDR3 DNA reads as TGTGCCAGCAGCTTAGGGGAGGCAGGGGGAAATCAGCCCCAGCATTTT. It yields the protein CASSLGEAGGNQPQHF. Full variable domain (outside the CDR3, taken from reference TRBV11-2 and TRBJ1-5): EAGVAQSPRYKIIEKRQSVAFWCNPISGHATLYWYQQILGQGPKLLIQFQNNGVVDDSQLPKDRFSAERLKGVDSTLKIQPAKLEDSAVYLCASSLGEAGGNQPQHFGDGTRLSIL.

V usage is TRBV28 and J usage is TRBJ1-2; weak D call: TRBD1 (5 bases). V lost 7 bases to trimming and J lost 4 bases, with 13 bases between them. The CDR3 runs 13 residues. Germline V gene sequence: CDR1 MDHEN, CDR2 SYDVKM. The CDR3 sequence: CASTDTTAYGYTF. CDR3 bases: TGTGCCAGCACTGACACGACAGCCTATGGCTACACCTTC.

V gene TRBV4-2 combines with J gene TRBJ2-1, with D perhaps assigned TRBD1 or TRBD2 (6 bases each). Germline CDR1 is LGHNA and CDR2 is YNFKEQ. CDR3 length: 14 residues. Trimming removed 0 bases at V and 10 bases at J, with 13 bases between. CDR3 nucleotide sequence: TGTGCCAGCAGCCAAGATTCACTAGGGGGGGAGCAGTTCTTC. Its translation is CASSQDSLGGEQFF.

This clonotype was picked up many times. The chain couples TRBV7-2 to TRBJ1-5, with unresolved D. Germline V CDR1 and CDR2: SGHTA, FQGNSA. CDR3 length: 15 residues. V was clipped by 2 bases and J by 3 bases, with 11 bases between them. The CDR3 loop is CASSLTTGNNQPQHF. In nucleotides, the CDR3 is TGTGCCAGCAGCTTAACTACCGGGAACAATCAGCCCCAGCATTTT. The full variable domain, completed using reference TRBV7-2 and TRBJ1-5, is GAGVSQSPSNKVTEKGKDVELRCDPISGHTALYWYRQSLGQGLEFLIYFQGNSAPDKSGLPSDRFSAERTGGSVSTLTIQRTQQEDSAVYLCASSLTTGNNQPQHFGDGTRLSIL.

In this sample, this clonotype turned up many times. The chain has TRBV28 and TRBJ1-2; no clear D. Germline V CDR1 and CDR2: MDHEN, SYDVKM. Trimming stripped 10 bases from V and 4 bases from J, with 10 bases between. This CDR3 has 11 amino acids. CDR3: CAIELSYGYTF. Here the CDR3 DNA reads TGTGCCATCGAGCTGTCCTATGGCTACACCTTC.

Concerning this clonotype: At one of its ends the junction is not consistent with the germline gene, which may arise from a read error. This chain joins TRBV11-3 and TRBJ2-5; D not resolved. TRBJ2-1 explains the end of the DNA better; the J call may be wrong. In germline, CDR1 is SGHNT, CDR2 YENEEA. The CDR3 is 15 amino acids. CDR3 DNA sequence: TGTGCCAGCAGCTATCGCGGTGCTTCCTGCAATGAGCAGTTCTTC. This sequence encodes CASSYRGASCNEQFF.

In this sample, this clonotype turned up many times. The chain recombines TRBV6-2 or TRBV6-3 with TRBJ1-1; no clear D gene. Germline-derived CDR1 and CDR2 are MNHEY and SVGEGT. The CDR3 contains 15 residues. Trimming pared 2 bases from V and 1 base from J, leaving 11 bases between. The CDR3 DNA sequence: TGTGCCAGCAGTTACCCTGGACCGAGGAACACTGAAGCTTTCTTT. It translates to CASSYPGPRNTEAFF.

The rearrangement uses TRBV19 and TRBJ1-1; 7 positions match TRBD1. Germline V gene data show CDR1 as LNHDA and CDR2 as SQIVND (reference sequence). J was trimmed by 6 bases and V by 3 bases; bases with no gene match: 10. There are 15 residues in the CDR3. The CDR3 loop reads CASSMARGQRPEAFF. Written as DNA, the CDR3 is TGTGCCAGTAGTATGGCTAGGGGACAGCGGCCTGAAGCTTTCTTT.

This clonotype was detected a few times. V gene TRBV28 combines with J gene TRBJ1-2; no clear D gene. Trimming pared 2 bases from V and 0 bases from J, leaving 7 bases between. From germline, CDR1 is MDHEN and CDR2 SYDVKM. This CDR3 is built from 14 residues. The CDR3: CASSLIAANYGYTF. CDR3 nucleotides: TGTGCCAGCAGTTTAATTGCGGCTAACTATGGCTACACCTTC.

The rearrangement links TRBV6-1 to TRBJ1-1; D ambiguous. The CDR3 length is 16 residues. V lost 4 bases and J 3 bases, leaving 18 bases between the germline ends. Germline assignment: CDR1 MNHNS and CDR2 SASEGT. The CDR3 here is CASSGGSVFWDTEAFF. The CDR3 coding sequence is TGTGCCAGCAGTGGGGGATCGGTTTTTTGGGACACTGAAGCTTTCTTT.

The J gene is TRBJ2-3, the V gene TRBV15; D ambiguous. Trimming removed 6 bases from V and 4 bases from J, with 5 bases in between. Germline V gene sequence: CDR1 LNHNV, CDR2 YYDKDF (reference sequence). The CDR3 spans 11 residues. DNA for the CDR3: TGTGCCACCAGTGCTCCAGATACGCAGTATTTT. Translation: CATSAPDTQYF.

The chain joins TRBV7-9 to TRBJ1-5, with 9 nucleotides matching TRBD1. The CDR3 spans 15 residues. V shed 5 bases and J 4 bases; nucleotides not matched to a gene: 6. Per the germline V gene, CDR1 is SEHNR and CDR2 is FQNEAQ (reference sequence). The CDR3 reads CASSRTGTGNQPQHF. The CDR3 DNA follows: TGTGCCAGCAGCCGAACCGGGACAGGGAATCAGCCCCAGCATTTT.